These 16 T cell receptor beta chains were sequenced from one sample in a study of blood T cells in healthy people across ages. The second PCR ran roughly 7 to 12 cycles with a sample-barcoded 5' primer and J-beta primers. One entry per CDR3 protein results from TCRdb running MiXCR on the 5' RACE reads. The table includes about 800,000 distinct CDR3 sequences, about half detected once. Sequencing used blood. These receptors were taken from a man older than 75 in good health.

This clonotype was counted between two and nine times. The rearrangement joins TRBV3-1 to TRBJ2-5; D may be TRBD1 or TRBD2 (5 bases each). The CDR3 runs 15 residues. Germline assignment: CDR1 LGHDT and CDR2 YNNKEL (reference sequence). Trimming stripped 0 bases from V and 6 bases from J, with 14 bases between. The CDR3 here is CASSQDITGGQTQYF. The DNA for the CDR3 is TGTGCCAGCAGCCAAGATATCACAGGAGGACAGACCCAGTACTTC.

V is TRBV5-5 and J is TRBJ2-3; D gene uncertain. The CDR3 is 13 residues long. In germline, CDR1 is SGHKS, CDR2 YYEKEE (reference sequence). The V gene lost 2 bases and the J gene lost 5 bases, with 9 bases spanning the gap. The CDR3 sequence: CASSFRSGDTQYF. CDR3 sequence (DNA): TGTGCCAGCAGCTTCAGATCCGGAGATACGCAGTATTTT.

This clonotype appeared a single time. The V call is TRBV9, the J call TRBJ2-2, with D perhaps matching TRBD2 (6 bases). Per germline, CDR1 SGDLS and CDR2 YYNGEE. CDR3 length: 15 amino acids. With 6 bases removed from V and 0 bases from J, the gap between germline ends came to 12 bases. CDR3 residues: CASNSAGTNTGELFF. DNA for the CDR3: TGTGCCAGCAATTCTGCGGGGACGAACACCGGGGAGCTGTTTTTT.

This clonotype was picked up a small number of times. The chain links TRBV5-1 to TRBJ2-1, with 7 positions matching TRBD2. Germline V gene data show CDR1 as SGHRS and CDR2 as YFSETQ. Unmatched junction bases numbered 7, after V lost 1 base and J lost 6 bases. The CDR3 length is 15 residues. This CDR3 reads CASSLPSGALNEQFF. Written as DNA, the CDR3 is TGCGCCAGCAGCTTGCCCAGCGGGGCCCTCAATGAGCAGTTCTTC.

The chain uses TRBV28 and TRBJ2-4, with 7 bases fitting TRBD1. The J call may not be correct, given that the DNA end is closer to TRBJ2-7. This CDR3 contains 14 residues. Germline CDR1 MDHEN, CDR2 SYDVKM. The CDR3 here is CASSSSGTVNEQYF. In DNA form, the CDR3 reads TGTGCCAGCAGTTCTTCCGGGACAGTAAACGAGCAGTACTTC.

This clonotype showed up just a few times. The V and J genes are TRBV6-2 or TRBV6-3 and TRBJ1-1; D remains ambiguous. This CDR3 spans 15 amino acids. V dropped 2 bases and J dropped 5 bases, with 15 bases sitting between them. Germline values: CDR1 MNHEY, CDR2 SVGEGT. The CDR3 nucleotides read TGTGCCAGCAGTTACCCAGCGGCGTGGGATACTGAAGCTTTCTTT. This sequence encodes CASSYPAAWDTEAFF.

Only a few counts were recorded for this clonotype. The CDR3 is CASSQEGAGGTEAFF. CDR3 nucleotide sequence: TGCGCCAGCAGCCAAGAGGGGGCAGGGGGCACTGAAGCTTTCTTT. The genes are TRBV4-1 and TRBJ1-1; TRBD1 agrees at 7 bases. CDR1 and CDR2 from the germline V gene are MGHRA and YSYEKL. V shed 0 bases, J shed 4 bases, and the junction held 5 bases outside the gene matches. The CDR3 loop spans 15 amino acids.

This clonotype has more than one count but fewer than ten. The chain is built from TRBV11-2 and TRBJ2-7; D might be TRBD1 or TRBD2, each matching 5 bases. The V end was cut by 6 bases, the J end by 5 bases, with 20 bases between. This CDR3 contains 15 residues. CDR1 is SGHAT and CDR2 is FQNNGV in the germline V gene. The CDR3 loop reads CASRTTGTLTNEQYF. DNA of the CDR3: TGTGCCAGCAGAACAACCGGGACCCTGACTAACGAGCAGTACTTC.

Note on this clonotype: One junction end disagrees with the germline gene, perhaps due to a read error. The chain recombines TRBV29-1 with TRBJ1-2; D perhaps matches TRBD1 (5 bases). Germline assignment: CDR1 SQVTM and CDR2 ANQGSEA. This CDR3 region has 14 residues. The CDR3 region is CSVRGGATRYDYTF. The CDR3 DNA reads TGCAGCGTCCGGGGAGGGGCCACTCGCTATGACTACACCTTC.

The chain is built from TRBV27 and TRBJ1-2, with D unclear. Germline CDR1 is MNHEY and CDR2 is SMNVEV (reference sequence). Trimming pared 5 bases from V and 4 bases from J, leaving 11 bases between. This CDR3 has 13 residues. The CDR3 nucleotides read TGTGCCAGCAGTCTAAGGTCCTCCTATGGCTACACCTTC. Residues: CASSLRSSYGYTF.

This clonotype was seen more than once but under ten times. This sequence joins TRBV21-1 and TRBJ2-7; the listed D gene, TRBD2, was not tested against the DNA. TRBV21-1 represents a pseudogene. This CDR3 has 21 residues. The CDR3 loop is CASSNCPGTSGRAHCCYEQYF. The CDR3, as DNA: TGTGCCAGCAGCAACTGCCCAGGTACTAGCGGGAGGGCCCATTGCTGCTACGAGCAGTACTTC.

DNA of the CDR3: TGTGCCAGCAGCCTTACACCAGAGGGCAACACTGAAGCTTTCTTT. This encodes CASSLTPEGNTEAFF. This sequence joins TRBV7-3 and TRBJ1-1; D not resolved. V lost 5 bases to trimming and J lost 2 bases, with 15 bases between them. Germline CDR1 reads SGHTA; CDR2 reads FQGTGA. The CDR3 is made up of 15 amino acids.

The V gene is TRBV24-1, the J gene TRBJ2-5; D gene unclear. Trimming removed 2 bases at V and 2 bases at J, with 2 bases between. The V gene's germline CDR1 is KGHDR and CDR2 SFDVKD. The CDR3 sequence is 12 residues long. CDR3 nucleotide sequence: TGTGCCACCAGTGATTGGCAAGAGACCCAGTACTTC. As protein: CATSDWQETQYF.

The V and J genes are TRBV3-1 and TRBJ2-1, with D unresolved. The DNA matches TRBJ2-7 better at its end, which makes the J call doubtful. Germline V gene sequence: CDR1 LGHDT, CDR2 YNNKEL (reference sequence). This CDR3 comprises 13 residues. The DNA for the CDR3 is TGTGCCAGCACCCCAGAGTCCTACAATGAGCAGTACTTC. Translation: CASTPESYNEQYF.

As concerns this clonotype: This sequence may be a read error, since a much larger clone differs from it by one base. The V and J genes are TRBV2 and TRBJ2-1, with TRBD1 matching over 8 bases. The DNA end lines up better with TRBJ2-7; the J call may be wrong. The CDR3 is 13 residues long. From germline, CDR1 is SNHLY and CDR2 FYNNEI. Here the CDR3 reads CATIQGGDNEQYF. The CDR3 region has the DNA TGTGCCACCATACAGGGGGGAGACAATGAGCAGTACTTC.

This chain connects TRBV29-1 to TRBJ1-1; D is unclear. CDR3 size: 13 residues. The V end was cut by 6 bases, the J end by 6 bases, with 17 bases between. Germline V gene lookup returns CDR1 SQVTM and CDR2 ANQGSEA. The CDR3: CSVPKIGRSEAFF. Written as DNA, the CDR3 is TGCAGCGTCCCCAAGATTGGACGTTCTGAAGCTTTCTTT.